The rows below give T cell receptor beta chains drawn from one sample of a study of tumor-infiltrating lymphocytes in oesophageal squamous cell carcinoma. TCRdb fed the PCR reads into MiXCR, producing one record per CDR3 protein. The repertoire holds about 10,000 distinct CDR3 sequences, with about 53% as singletons. Sequencing input: esophageal tumor tissue. These receptors were taken from a female donor with esophageal squamous cell carcinoma. CDR3s include the opening cysteine and the closing phenylalanine or tryptophan. A D gene is named only where the DNA matches it firmly. The size of a clone is reported for some rows only, either as once, few or many, or as a class for expanded clones.

cdr3_nt: TGTGCCAGCAGCCCCAGTTCAGAGACCCAGTACTTC
cdr3_aa: CASSPSSETQYF
v_call: TRBV7-6
d_call: .
clone_size: .
j_call: TRBJ2-5

cdr3_nt: TGTGCCAGCAGCCAGGGACTAGCGGGAACAGTCGGGAAGACCCGGTACTTC
cdr3_aa: CASSQGLAGTVGKTRYF
v_call: TRBV7-2
d_call: TRBD2
clone_size: once
j_call: TRBJ2-5

cdr3_nt: TGTGCCAGCAGCTTTCGGTCGGATTCACCCCTCCACTTT
cdr3_aa: CASSFRSDSPLHF
v_call: TRBV7-2
d_call: .
clone_size: .
j_call: TRBJ1-6

cdr3_nt: TGTGCCAGCAGCGGGCTAGCGGGACGGGATGAGCAGTTCTTC
cdr3_aa: CASSGLAGRDEQFF
v_call: TRBV7-2
d_call: TRBD2
clone_size: .
j_call: TRBJ2-1

cdr3_nt: TGTGCCAGCAGCTTAGAGGCTGGGAGCGACTGGTACTTC
cdr3_aa: CASSLEAGSDWYF
v_call: TRBV7-4
d_call: .
clone_size: once
j_call: TRBJ1-1

cdr3_nt: TGTGCCAGCAGCTTAATGACGGGAGGGCCGGGTGAGCAGTACTTC
cdr3_aa: CASSLMTGGPGEQYF
v_call: TRBV7-3
d_call: TRBD2
clone_size: .
j_call: TRBJ2-5

cdr3_nt: TGTGCCAGCAGTTTATGGGTATTCGAGACCCAGTACTTC
cdr3_aa: CASSLWVFETQYF
v_call: TRBV28
d_call: .
clone_size: .
j_call: TRBJ2-5

cdr3_nt: TGTGCCAGCTCCACTAGCGGGGTTTACAATGAGCAGTTCTTC
cdr3_aa: CASSTSGVYNEQFF
v_call: TRBV7-6
d_call: TRBD2
clone_size: few
j_call: TRBJ2-1

cdr3_nt: TGTGCCAGCAGCCCTATGCCCTACAATGAGCAGTACTTC
cdr3_aa: CASSPMPYNEQYF
v_call: TRBV11-2
d_call: .
clone_size: .
j_call: TRBJ2-5

cdr3_nt: TGTGCCAGCAGTTACTCGAGCACAGGGTTCTACTCTGGGGCCAACGTCCTGACTTTC
cdr3_aa: CASSYSSTGFYSGANVLTF
v_call: TRBV6-8
d_call: .
clone_size: .
j_call: TRBJ2-6

cdr3_nt: TGTGCCAGCAGTTACCAAGGTGGGGTGGCTGAGCAGTACTTC
cdr3_aa: CASSYQGGVAEQYF
v_call: TRBV6-2/TRBV6-3
d_call: .
clone_size: .
j_call: TRBJ2-5

cdr3_nt: TGTGCCAGCAGCCAAGATCCAGGGGGCATCGGTTCTGGGGCCAACGTCCTGACTTTC
cdr3_aa: CASSQDPGGIGSGANVLTF
v_call: TRBV3-1
d_call: TRBD1
clone_size: .
j_call: TRBJ2-6

cdr3_nt: TGTGCCAGCAGTTTTAGGGCTTTGGGCGAGCAGTACTTC
cdr3_aa: CASSFRALGEQYF
v_call: TRBV12-3/TRBV12-4
d_call: .
clone_size: .
j_call: TRBJ2-7

cdr3_nt: TGTGTCAGCGGAGCGCCGAGCACAGATACGCAGTACTTC
cdr3_aa: CVSGAPSTDTQYF
v_call: TRBV6-6
d_call: .
clone_size: .
j_call: TRBJ2-4

cdr3_nt: TGTGCCAGCACTCCCGGGACTAGGGTCTCTGGGGCCAACGTCCTGACTTTC
cdr3_aa: CASTPGTRVSGANVLTF
v_call: TRBV6-1
d_call: TRBD2
clone_size: .
j_call: TRBJ2-6

cdr3_nt: TGTGCCAGCAGCTCCCGGGACAGGGGAACCCAAGAGACCCAGTACTTC
cdr3_aa: CASSSRDRGTQETQYF
v_call: TRBV7-6
d_call: TRBD1
clone_size: .
j_call: TRBJ2-5

cdr3_nt: TGTGCCAGCACTGAAGCCGTTTTTGCAGATACGCAGTATTTT
cdr3_aa: CASTEAVFADTQYF
v_call: TRBV6-1
d_call: .
clone_size: few
j_call: TRBJ2-3

cdr3_nt: TGCGCCAGCAGCCTCGGGAACAGGGGCTTAAACACCATATATTTT
cdr3_aa: CASSLGNRGLNTIYF
v_call: TRBV4-1
d_call: TRBD1
clone_size: few
j_call: TRBJ1-3

cdr3_nt: TGTGCCAGCAGGCGGGGTGGATACAATGAGCAGTTCTTC
cdr3_aa: CASRRGGYNEQFF
v_call: TRBV6-4
d_call: .
clone_size: .
j_call: TRBJ2-1

cdr3_nt: TGTGCCAGCAGTAATTACCGCAGGGTGAGAAGCACAGATACGCAGTATTTT
cdr3_aa: CASSNYRRVRSTDTQYF
v_call: TRBV27
d_call: .
clone_size: .
j_call: TRBJ2-3

cdr3_nt: TGTGCCAGCAGCTCTCGGACAGGGGGCCTTGGGACTAATGAAAAACTGTTTTTT
cdr3_aa: CASSSRTGGLGTNEKLFF
v_call: TRBV7-2
d_call: TRBD1
clone_size: .
j_call: TRBJ1-4

cdr3_nt: TGTGCCAGCAGCTTCGGGAACACTGAAGCTTTCTTT
cdr3_aa: CASSFGNTEAFF
v_call: TRBV7-9
d_call: .
clone_size: .
j_call: TRBJ1-1

cdr3_nt: TGTGCCAGCAGCTTGGACAGGGTTGCAGATACGCAGTATTTT
cdr3_aa: CASSLDRVADTQYF
v_call: TRBV7-2
d_call: TRBD1
clone_size: few
j_call: TRBJ2-3

cdr3_nt: TGTGCCAGCAGCTCGGACAGTTATAATTCACCCCTCCACTTC
cdr3_aa: CASSSDSYNSPLHF
v_call: TRBV7-2
d_call: .
clone_size: few
j_call: TRBJ1-6

cdr3_nt: TGCGCCAGCTCTAGGGGACTTCGAAATGAGCAGTTCTTC
cdr3_aa: CASSRGLRNEQFF
v_call: TRBV10-1
d_call: .
clone_size: many
j_call: TRBJ2-1

cdr3_nt: TGTGCCAGCAGCCCAGTCCCGGGACTAGCTGATACGCAGTATTTT
cdr3_aa: CASSPVPGLADTQYF
v_call: TRBV11-3
d_call: TRBD2
clone_size: .
j_call: TRBJ2-3

cdr3_nt: TGTGCCAGCAGCCGCGGAAAGGGGGCAAATTCCTGGCAGTACTTC
cdr3_aa: CASSRGKGANSWQYF
v_call: TRBV7-2
d_call: TRBD1
clone_size: few
j_call: TRBJ2-5

cdr3_nt: TGTGCCAGTAGCGACAGGGCCGGAGCCTCCTACGAGCAGTACTTC
cdr3_aa: CASSDRAGASYEQYF
v_call: TRBV19
d_call: TRBD1
clone_size: medium-sized
j_call: TRBJ2-7

cdr3_nt: TGTGCCAGCAGCTTACTGCTAGCGGGGAACACAGATACGCAGTATTTT
cdr3_aa: CASSLLLAGNTDTQYF
v_call: TRBV7-9
d_call: TRBD2
clone_size: medium-sized
j_call: TRBJ2-3

cdr3_nt: TGTGCCAGCAGTAAACAGGGGCTGGGAGATACGCAGTATTTT
cdr3_aa: CASSKQGLGDTQYF
v_call: TRBV27
d_call: TRBD1
clone_size: .
j_call: TRBJ2-3

cdr3_nt: TGTGCCAGCAGTTACCCGACAGGGTTCACCTACGAGCAGTTCTTC
cdr3_aa: CASSYPTGFTYEQFF
v_call: TRBV6-2/TRBV6-3
d_call: TRBD1
clone_size: .
j_call: TRBJ2-1

cdr3_nt: TGTGCCAGCAGTTCCTCTGGCCTACCACAGCAGTTCTTC
cdr3_aa: CASSSSGLPQQFF
v_call: TRBV7-3
d_call: .
clone_size: few
j_call: TRBJ2-1

cdr3_nt: TGTGCCAGCAGTTACGGGACAGGGGCTGGGAGTGGCTACACCTTC
cdr3_aa: CASSYGTGAGSGYTF
v_call: TRBV12-3/TRBV12-4
d_call: TRBD1
clone_size: many
j_call: TRBJ1-2

cdr3_nt: TGTGCCAGCAGCTCACAAACGGGACAGGGCTCCTACGAGCAGTACTTC
cdr3_aa: CASSSQTGQGSYEQYF
v_call: TRBV7-6
d_call: TRBD1
clone_size: .
j_call: TRBJ2-7

cdr3_nt: TGTGCCAGCAGCTTAGCGGTCCAAGAGACCCAGTACTTC
cdr3_aa: CASSLAVQETQYF
v_call: TRBV7-6
d_call: .
clone_size: .
j_call: TRBJ2-5

cdr3_nt: TGCGCCAGCACTTCAATAGGGGACAAGGTCACAGATACGCAGTATTTT
cdr3_aa: CASTSIGDKVTDTQYF
v_call: TRBV5-1
d_call: .
clone_size: many
j_call: TRBJ2-3

cdr3_nt: TGTGCCAGCAGACCAAACTGGCGGGAGGTCCGGGGGGAGTTCTTC
cdr3_aa: CASRPNWREVRGEFF
v_call: TRBV27
d_call: TRBD2
clone_size: many
j_call: TRBJ2-5

cdr3_nt: TGTGCCAGCAGTGAGACCCTGGGGACCAGGACGTCAGGTGAGCAGTTCTTC
cdr3_aa: CASSETLGTRTSGEQFF
v_call: TRBV6-6
d_call: .
clone_size: .
j_call: TRBJ2-1

cdr3_nt: TGTGCCAGCAGTGATAAGACAGGGTATGGCGAGACCCAGTACTTC
cdr3_aa: CASSDKTGYGETQYF
v_call: TRBV25-1
d_call: TRBD1
clone_size: many
j_call: TRBJ2-5

cdr3_nt: TGTGCCAGCAGCCAAGGAGCGGGAGCCTACAATGAGCAGTTCTTC
cdr3_aa: CASSQGAGAYNEQFF
v_call: TRBV4-2
d_call: TRBD2
clone_size: .
j_call: TRBJ2-1

cdr3_nt: TGTGCCATCAGTGAGTCGAGACTAGCGGGGAGCGTTTTCTTC
cdr3_aa: CAISESRLAGSVFF
v_call: TRBV10-3
d_call: TRBD2
clone_size: .
j_call: TRBJ2-3

cdr3_nt: TGTGCCACCAGCAGAGCGGGGGCGAACACTGAAGCTTTCTTT
cdr3_aa: CATSRAGANTEAFF
v_call: TRBV15
d_call: .
clone_size: many
j_call: TRBJ1-1

cdr3_nt: TGTGCCAGCAGTTACTCAATTTACAATGAGCAGTTCTTC
cdr3_aa: CASSYSIYNEQFF
v_call: TRBV6-9
d_call: .
clone_size: .
j_call: TRBJ2-1

cdr3_nt: TGTGCCAGCAGTTCAGCCACCACCGAAGAGACCCAGTACTTC
cdr3_aa: CASSSATTEETQYF
v_call: TRBV28
d_call: .
clone_size: once
j_call: TRBJ2-5

cdr3_nt: TGTGCTAGCAGCTCGGACAGGAACAATGAGCAGTTCTTC
cdr3_aa: CASSSDRNNEQFF
v_call: TRBV7-7
d_call: TRBD1
clone_size: once
j_call: TRBJ2-1

cdr3_nt: TGTGCCAGCAGTTTAAGGAACCCCGGGATTTCTGGGGCCAACGTCCTGACTTTC
cdr3_aa: CASSLRNPGISGANVLTF
v_call: TRBV11-2
d_call: .
clone_size: .
j_call: TRBJ2-6

cdr3_nt: TGTGCCAGCAGTCCCGGCGGGCTAGCGGGAGCTCTTGAGCAGTACTTC
cdr3_aa: CASSPGGLAGALEQYF
v_call: TRBV27
d_call: TRBD2
clone_size: medium-sized
j_call: TRBJ2-7

cdr3_nt: TGTGCCAGCAGCTCTGCCCTGGGTAGCGGGGGGAACGAGCAGTACTTC
cdr3_aa: CASSSALGSGGNEQYF
v_call: TRBV7-8
d_call: TRBD2
clone_size: .
j_call: TRBJ2-7

cdr3_nt: TGTGCCAGCAGCTTATCTCGGGACTACAATGAGCAGTTCTTC
cdr3_aa: CASSLSRDYNEQFF
v_call: TRBV7-3
d_call: .
clone_size: .
j_call: TRBJ2-1

cdr3_nt: TGTGCCAGCACGTCCTCCGGGACTCCTAACTCCTACGAGCAGTACTTC
cdr3_aa: CASTSSGTPNSYEQYF
v_call: TRBV28
d_call: .
clone_size: large
j_call: TRBJ2-7

cdr3_nt: TGTGCCAGCAGCTTAAGGAGTAAGGGAGGGAGCTCCTATAATTCACCCCTCCACTTT
cdr3_aa: CASSLRSKGGSSYNSPLHF
v_call: TRBV11-2
d_call: .
clone_size: medium-sized
j_call: TRBJ1-6

cdr3_nt: TGTGTCACAGGGGTTCAAGAGACCCAGTACTTC
cdr3_aa: CVTGVQETQYF
v_call: TRBV7-6
d_call: TRBD1
clone_size: .
j_call: TRBJ2-5

cdr3_nt: TGCAGTGCTAGGGGACAGGGGGTGACTGAAGCTTTCTTT
cdr3_aa: CSARGQGVTEAFF
v_call: TRBV20-1
d_call: TRBD1
clone_size: .
j_call: TRBJ1-1

cdr3_nt: TGTGCCAGCAGCTCATCGTTAGCGGGAGGGAGTGGCTACAATGAGCAGTTCTTC
cdr3_aa: CASSSSLAGGSGYNEQFF
v_call: TRBV7-8
d_call: TRBD2
clone_size: .
j_call: TRBJ2-1

cdr3_nt: TGTGCCAGCAGCCCACAACGACTAGCGAACAATGAGCAGTTCTTC
cdr3_aa: CASSPQRLANNEQFF
v_call: TRBV11-2
d_call: TRBD2
clone_size: .
j_call: TRBJ2-1

cdr3_nt: TGTGCCAGCAGCGCCCCCGGGACGGGATACAATGAGCAGTTCTTC
cdr3_aa: CASSAPGTGYNEQFF
v_call: TRBV7-3
d_call: .
clone_size: .
j_call: TRBJ2-1

cdr3_nt: TGTGCCAGCAGCTTACTGTTGGGTCTGCCCCAGCATTTT
cdr3_aa: CASSLLLGLPQHF
v_call: TRBV7-6
d_call: .
clone_size: .
j_call: TRBJ1-5

cdr3_nt: TGTGCCAGCAGCCGTCGTCGGTCTGGGGCCAACGTCCTGACTTTC
cdr3_aa: CASSRRRSGANVLTF
v_call: TRBV7-2
d_call: .
clone_size: .
j_call: TRBJ2-6

cdr3_nt: TGTGCCAGCAGCTTAATGGCACAAGAGACCCAGTACTTC
cdr3_aa: CASSLMAQETQYF
v_call: TRBV7-3
d_call: .
clone_size: few
j_call: TRBJ2-5